Listed here are 6 T cell receptor beta chains from one sample, sequenced in a study of cytomegalovirus exposure and HLA in healthy donors. PCR used 60 Vbeta primers and 13 Jbeta primers. Only in-frame clones appear in the TCRdb table, and some are missing; sequencing was by immunoSEQ multiplex PCR. The sample gives approximately 130,000 clones, less than 90% of which show up once; over 1.5% is in the top ten. The source material was PBMCs. The receptors stem from a man in his forties or fifties in good health and CMV-seronegative.

The V and J genes are TRBV4-3 and TRBJ1-6, with a tentative D call TRBD1 (5 bases). Germline V gene data show CDR1 as LGHNA and CDR2 as YSLEER. V lost 2 bases to trimming and J lost 10 bases, with 18 bases between them. This CDR3 has 16 amino acids. CDR3 amino acids: CASSQTSFAGDSPLHF. CDR3 coding DNA: TGCGCCAGCAGCCAAACTTCCTTCGCGGGGGACTCACCCCTCCACTTT.

In its sample, this clone was seen a few times. The chain joins TRBV19 to TRBJ2-1; TRBD2 matches 9 bases. Germline V gene lookup returns CDR1 LNHDA and CDR2 SQIVND (reference sequence). V shed 10 bases, J shed 4 bases, and the junction held 5 bases outside the gene matches. The CDR3 covers 13 residues. CDR3 coding DNA: TGTGCCACCGGACTAGCGTCATACAATGAGCAGTTCTTC. It is translated as CATGLASYNEQFF.

This clone was seen just once. The chain carries TRBV5-1 and TRBJ2-2, with TRBD2 matching over 8 bases. Per germline, CDR1 SGHRS and CDR2 YFSETQ. The CDR3 has 15 amino acids. The trim removed 4 bases at V and 0 bases at J, leaving 2 bases unmatched. CDR3 DNA: TGCGCCAGCAGCGGACTAGCCACGAACACCGGGGAGCTGTTTTTT. Its protein is CASSGLATNTGELFF.

V and J are TRBV27 and TRBJ1-1; 7 nucleotides align to TRBD1. J lost 0 bases, V lost 6 bases, and 7 bases had no gene match. Germline V gene sequence: CDR1 MNHEY, CDR2 SMNVEV (reference sequence). The CDR3 contains 15 residues. The CDR3 spells CASRPRDRLNTEAFF. For the CDR3, the DNA is TGTGCCAGCAGACCAAGGGACAGATTGAACACTGAAGCTTTCTTT.

The chain links TRBV5-1 to TRBJ2-2, with D unresolved. The V end lost 0 bases, the J end lost 5 bases, and 5 bases lay between the germline ends. Germline V gene data show CDR1 as SGHRS and CDR2 as YFSETQ. The CDR3 runs 13 residues. The CDR3 loop is CASSLEPTGELFF. DNA of the CDR3: TGCGCCAGCAGCTTGGAGCCAACCGGGGAGCTGTTTTTT.

This clone was picked up one time. The chain combines TRBV5-6 with TRBJ1-1, with D unclear. The CDR3 contains 15 residues. Germline CDR1 and CDR2: SGHDT and YYEEEE. The V end was cut by 4 bases, the J end by 3 bases, with 16 bases between. CDR3 coding DNA: TGTGCCAGCAGCCGGGGAGGCAGCCCGTACACTGAAGCTTTCTTT. Its translation: CASSRGGSPYTEAFF. The full variable domain, completed using reference TRBV5-6 and TRBJ1-1, is DAGVTQSPTHLIKTRGQQVTLRCSPKSGHDTVSWYQQALGQGPQFIFQYYEEEERQRGNFPDRFSGHQFPNYSSELNVNALLLGDSALYLCASSRGGSPYTEAFFGQGTRLTVV.